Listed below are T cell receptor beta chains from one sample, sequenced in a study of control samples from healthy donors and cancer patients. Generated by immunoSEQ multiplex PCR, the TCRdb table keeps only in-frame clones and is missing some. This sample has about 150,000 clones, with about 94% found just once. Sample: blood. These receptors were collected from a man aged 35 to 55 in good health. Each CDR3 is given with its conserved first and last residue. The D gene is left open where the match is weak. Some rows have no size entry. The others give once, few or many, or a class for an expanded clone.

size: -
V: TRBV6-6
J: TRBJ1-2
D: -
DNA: TGTGCCAGCAGTTACTCAAGTGGAGCTAACTATGGCTACACCTTC
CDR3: CASSYSSGANYGYTF

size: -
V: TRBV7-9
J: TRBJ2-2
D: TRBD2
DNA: TGTGCCAGCAGCCGGGGGGGTGGCACCGGGGAGCTGTTTTTT
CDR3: CASSRGGGTGELFF

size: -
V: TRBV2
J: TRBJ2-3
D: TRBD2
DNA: TGTGCCAGCTCAAGGACGCTGCGGGGGGATACGCAGTATTTT
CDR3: CASSRTLRGDTQYF

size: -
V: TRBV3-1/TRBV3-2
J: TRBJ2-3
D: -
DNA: TGTGCCAGCAGCCAAGATATCAGGCTACGCACAGATACGCAGTATTTT
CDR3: CASSQDIRLRTDTQYF

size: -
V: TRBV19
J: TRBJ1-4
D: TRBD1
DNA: TGTGCCACCGCCGACTCAGGGGGCGCGTATGAAAAACTGTTTTTT
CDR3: CATADSGGAYEKLFF

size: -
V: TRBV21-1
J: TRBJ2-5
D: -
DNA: TGTGCCAGCAGCAGACGGCCGAGGGCTGGGGAGACCCAGTACTTC
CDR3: CASSRRPRAGETQYF

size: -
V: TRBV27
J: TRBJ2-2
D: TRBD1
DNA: TGTGCCAGTAGGGGACAGGGCCACGGGGAGCTGTTTTTT
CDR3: CASRGQGHGELFF

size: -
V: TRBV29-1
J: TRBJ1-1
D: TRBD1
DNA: TGCAGCGTTGAAGAGCGCAGGGGGCGAACTGAAGCTTTCTTT
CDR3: CSVEERRGRTEAFF

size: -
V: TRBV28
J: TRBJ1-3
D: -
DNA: TGTGCCAGCGCACGAAGACGGAGCTCTGGAAACACCATATATTTT
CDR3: CASARRRSSGNTIYF

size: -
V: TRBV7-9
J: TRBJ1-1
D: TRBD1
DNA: TGTGCCAGCAGCTTAGATGGGACAGGGCCTCCTAAAGCTTTCTTT
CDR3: CASSLDGTGPPKAFF

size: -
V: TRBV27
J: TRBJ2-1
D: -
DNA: TGTGCCAGCAGTCCCCTGGACAGCCCCAATGAGCAGTTCTTC
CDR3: CASSPLDSPNEQFF

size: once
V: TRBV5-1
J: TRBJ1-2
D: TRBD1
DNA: TGCGCCAGCAACCCACGGACAGGGGGCTACTATGGCTACACCTTC
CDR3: CASNPRTGGYYGYTF